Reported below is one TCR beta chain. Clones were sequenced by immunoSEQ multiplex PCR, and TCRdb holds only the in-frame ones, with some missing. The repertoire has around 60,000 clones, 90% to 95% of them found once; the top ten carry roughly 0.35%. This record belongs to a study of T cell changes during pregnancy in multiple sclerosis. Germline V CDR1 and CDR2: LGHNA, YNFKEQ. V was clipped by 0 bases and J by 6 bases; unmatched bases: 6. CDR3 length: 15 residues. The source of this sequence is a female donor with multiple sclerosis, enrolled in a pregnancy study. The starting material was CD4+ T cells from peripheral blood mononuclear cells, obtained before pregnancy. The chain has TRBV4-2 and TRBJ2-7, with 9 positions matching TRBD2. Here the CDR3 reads CASSQETSGSLEQYF. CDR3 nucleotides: TGTGCCAGCAGCCAAGAGACTAGCGGTAGCCTCGAGCAGTACTTC.